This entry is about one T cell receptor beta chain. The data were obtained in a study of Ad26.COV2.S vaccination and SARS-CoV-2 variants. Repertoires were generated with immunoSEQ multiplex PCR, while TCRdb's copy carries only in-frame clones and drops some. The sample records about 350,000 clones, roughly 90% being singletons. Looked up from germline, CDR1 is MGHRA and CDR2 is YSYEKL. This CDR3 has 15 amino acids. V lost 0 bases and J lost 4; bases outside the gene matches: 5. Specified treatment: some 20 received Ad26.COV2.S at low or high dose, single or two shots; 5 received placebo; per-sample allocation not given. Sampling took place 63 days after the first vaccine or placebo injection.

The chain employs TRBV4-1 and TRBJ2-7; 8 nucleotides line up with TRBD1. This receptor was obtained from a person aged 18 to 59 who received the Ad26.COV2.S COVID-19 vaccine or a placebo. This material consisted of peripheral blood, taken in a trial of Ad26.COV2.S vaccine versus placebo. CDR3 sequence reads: CASSQDKQGAYEQYF. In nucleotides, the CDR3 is TGCGCCAGCAGCCAAGATAAGCAGGGGGCGTACGAGCAGTACTTC.